This entry describes one TCR beta chain. This clonotype was picked up a small number of times. The target of this receptor is not known. No much larger clone is present one base from it, and per-base qualities are unavailable. This sample was taken from a study of T cells in Graves' hyperthyroidism and ophthalmopathy (dated by TCRdb to the late 2010s). Study-wide context: Peripheral blood was collected at initial diagnosis, before any treatment. Whether ophthalmopathy could be predicted prospectively was tested in an independent validation cohort made up of approximately 19 hyperthyroidism patients plus 17 patients who later progressed to ophthalmopathy. According to the paper, TCR Vbeta CDR3 sequencing was carried out on some 140 peripheral blood samples, which came from 40 to 45 ophthalmopathy, around 74 hyperthyroidism and approximately 17 progressor patients. After sampling, hyperthyroidism patients received methimazole starting at 30 mg daily, and ophthalmopathy patients received high-dose intravenous methylprednisolone. In several Graves' hyperthyroidism patients, the study also compared T-cell repertoires from thyroid tissue with T-cell repertoires from blood. TCR V-J signatures able to tell the groups apart were searched for in a discovery cohort of 100 patients, of whom over 40 had Graves' ophthalmopathy and more than 55 had stable Graves' hyperthyroidism. The 90 to 100 discovery patients were randomly split 7:3 into training and test sets. Study-wide conclusions, independent of this receptor: A model built on a 13 V-J signature distinguished ophthalmopathy from stable hyperthyroidism, reaching around 90% sensitivity and 81.08% specificity in cross-validation and 80%/75% in testing. No statistical method was used to fix the sample size in advance, and group allocation was not hidden from the investigators. During validation, the model predicted progression to ophthalmopathy a median of approximately 6 months ahead of onset, with more than 60% sensitivity and 72.22% specificity. Most expanded thyroid clonotypes (frequency above 0.001) were also found in blood, which suggests that blood repertoires may mirror thyroid immune responses.

Spanning cysteine to phenylalanine, the CDR3 consists of 14 amino acids. The entry retains the CDR3 DNA only, 42 bases that are in frame from base 1. In the germline V gene, CDR1 corresponds to SGHRS and CDR2 to YFSETQ. Trimming takes 2 bases from V and 6 bases from J, and the germline ends sit 15 bases apart. A patient counted as having stable Graves' hyperthyroidism if no progression to ophthalmopathy occurred over 18 months of follow-up. The hyperthyroidism patients were between 18 and 65 years old and newly diagnosed, with a disease duration of less than 2 months. Patients with uncontrolled infections, other autoimmune diseases, pregnancy or lactation were excluded. Diagnoses relied on clinical symptoms, serum thyroxine and TRAb, thyroid ultrasound and orbital computed tomography. Ficoll-Paque density gradient centrifugation was used to isolate PBMCs from approximately 10 ml of fresh peripheral blood. Total RNA was extracted with Trizol reagent, and quality was checked on an Agilent 2100 Bioanalyzer.

The TCR beta CDR3 regions were amplified from RNA transcripts. For the first round of RT-PCR on the TCR CDR3, the HTBI primer set was used together with the Qiagen OneStep RT-PCR kit. The libraries were constructed in a second round of multiplex PCR and then size-selected and purified. The libraries were sequenced on an Illumina HiSeq2000 using paired-end 100 bp reads. Per the original workflow: SOAPnuke was used to process the raw data, with reads discarded if the reads contained adapters or uncalled bases, had a mean Phred below 15, or lacked an exact constant-primer or identifier match. COPE v1.2.5 was used to merge the high-quality paired reads, and each unique nucleotide sequence was defined as a clonotype. Clonotypes were aligned to IMGT TRBV, TRBD and TRBJ reference segments using MiTCR v1.1. Analysis was restricted to V-J combinations with a frequency above 0.0001, which covered roughly 99% of repertoires. The TCS score was defined as the ratio of F50 (clonal expansion) to E x V (chaos), calculated using BLOSUM62-based TCRdist between CDR3 peptides within each V-J. Welch's t-statistics and random forest reduced roughly 500 V-J features to roughly 13, which were used in a naive Bayes classifier (R e1071). Thyroid-blood repertoire similarity was quantified with the Morisita-Horn index. The raw public reads went through TCRdb reprocessing: fastp at Q25, MiXCR clone calling, in-frame beta chains kept. Each CDR3 protein gets just one entry, which takes the most common genes and DNA from the rows behind it. For this entry, the V and J calls and clone size follow TCRdb and not the study's own pipeline. The sample table contains hundreds of thousands of distinct CDR3 sequences; only one count was recorded for roughly 40% of them. The ten biggest clones cover 7.5% to 9.5% of the sample.

The chain uses TRBV5-1 and TRBJ2-7; D gene: possibly TRBD2, on 6 matching bases. The origin of this receptor is a man younger than 35 with Graves' hyperthyroidism. Sample: blood. The base sequence is TGCGCCAGCAGCTTCGGGACTCCGGGCGTCGAGCAGTACTTC. This codes for CASSFGTPGVEQYF.